This entry describes one T cell receptor (beta chain). Data came from immunoSEQ multiplex PCR; TCRdb stores just in-frame clones and leaves some out. The sample yields 180,000 or so clones, roughly four fifths seen once. Trimming pared 6 bases from V and 9 bases from J, leaving 23 bases between. The germline gives CDR1 MNHEY, CDR2 SVGAGI. This CDR3 is built from 15 residues. The data were taken from a study of blood T cell repertoires in COVID-19. The material sequenced was PBMCs or T cells enriched from blood (not recorded which). The chain joins TRBV6-5 to TRBJ1-2; D unresolved. The clonotype comes from a man in his forties or fifties who had recovered from COVID-19. This CDR3 reads CASSGIRRGVIRYTF. For the CDR3, the DNA is TGTGCCAGCAGCGGCATTCGGCGCGGGGTAATACGCTACACCTTC.